The TCR beta chain under discussion was sequenced for a study of CD8+CD57+ T cells in acquired aplastic anemia. General study results and limits: Over 25 CD8+ CDR3 sequences occurred in both the patients and the controls.

Inclusive of both ends, the CDR3 amounts to 14 amino acids. Germline CDR1 and CDR2: SGHTA and FQGNSA. Turning to this clonotype: Its antigen remains unidentified. The DNA is left out, because the CDR3 cannot be placed on it with certainty; the CDR3 is given as TCRdb lists it.

The template for TCR beta VDJ and CDR3 sequence profiling was genomic DNA. Each CDR3 protein gets one entry after TCRdb re-called the reads with MiXCR. The sample shows 350,000 to 450,000 distinct CDR3 sequences, around 72% of them seen only once. Material: sorted CD4+, CD8+, or CD8+CD57+ T cells (not recorded which) from PBMCs. This receptor was taken from a human donor in good health, serving as a control. This sequence joins TRBV7-2 and TRBJ1-1; TRBD1 reflects the table's D call only, with no check against the DNA. This CDR3 reads CASSLMAGAEAFFF.